This entry lists 16 T cell receptor beta chains sequenced from one sample in a study of T-cell memory formation after mild COVID-19. One entry per CDR3 protein, called by TCRdb with MiXCR from the 5' RACE reads. The sample has 560,000 or so distinct CDR3 sequences; roughly a sixth are singletons. Specimen: PBMCs or a T cell subset sorted from them (not recorded which). The origin of the receptors is an adult woman who had mild COVID-19 (a few samples of this study predate the infection). Cell type and time point are not known.

This clonotype was seen a handful of times. The chain uses TRBV4-3 and TRBJ1-1; 7 bases map to TRBD1. The V and J ends lost 6 bases and 4 bases, in that order; junction bases with no gene match: 8. CDR3 length equals 14 residues. The germline CDR1 and CDR2 sequences are LGHNA and YSLEER. This CDR3 is CASRIEGASTEAFF. The CDR3, as DNA: TGCGCCAGCAGGATAGAGGGGGCGAGCACTGAAGCTTTCTTT.

This rearrangement joins TRBV7-3 to TRBJ2-1, with D possibly being TRBD2 (5 bases). Germline CDR1 SGHTA, CDR2 FQGTGA. This CDR3 is built from 15 residues. Trimming took 0 bases from V and 10 from J, leaving 16 bases between them. The CDR3: CASSLTGLHGIEQFF. The CDR3 DNA follows: TGTGCCAGCAGCTTAACCGGGCTCCACGGGATAGAGCAGTTCTTC. Together with reference TRBV7-3 and TRBJ2-1, the CDR3 gives the full variable domain: GAGVSQTPSNKVTEKGKYVELRCDPISGHTALYWYRQSLGQGPEFLIYFQGTGAADDSGLPNDRFFAVRPEGSVSTLKIQRTERGDSAVYLCASSLTGLHGIEQFFGPGTRLTVL.

The rearrangement joins TRBV7-2 to TRBJ2-3; no clear D gene. V was clipped by 5 bases and J by 4 bases, with 10 bases between them. CDR3 length: 13 residues. Germline V gene sequence: CDR1 SGHTA, CDR2 FQGNSA. The DNA for the CDR3 is TGTGCCAGCAGCCGATTGCCCTCAGATACGCAGTATTTT. This gives the protein CASSRLPSDTQYF.

The DNA of the CDR3 is TGTGCCAGCACCTTCCGGGGGCTGGGTACCGGGGAGCTGTTTTTT. This sequence encodes CASTFRGLGTGELFF. V usage is TRBV6-5 and J usage is TRBJ2-2; either TRBD1 or TRBD2 may supply D (6 bases each). The germline CDR1 and CDR2 sequences are MNHEY and SVGAGI. V was shortened by 7 bases and J by 5 bases, with 17 bases between the two germline ends. The CDR3 is 15 residues long.

The V and J genes are TRBV7-2 and TRBJ2-5; 11 nucleotides agree with TRBD2. The CDR3 sequence is 15 residues long. Germline CDR1 reads SGHTA; CDR2 reads FQGNSA. J gave up 5 bases and V 5 bases, and 7 bases lay outside the gene matches. CDR3 protein: CASSQMTSGAETQYF. The CDR3 DNA reads TGTGCCAGCAGCCAAATGACTAGCGGGGCCGAGACCCAGTACTTC.

This rearrangement joins TRBV3-1 to TRBJ2-3; 7 nucleotides line up with TRBD2. Germline trimming cut 3 bases from V and 2 bases from J; bases unmatched to any gene: 2. CDR1 and CDR2 from the germline V gene are LGHDT and YNNKEL (reference sequence). The CDR3 is 14 amino acids. The CDR3 reads CASSHRGVTDTQYF. For the CDR3, the DNA is TGTGCCAGCAGCCATCGGGGGGTCACAGATACGCAGTATTTT.

The genes are TRBV7-9 and TRBJ2-1; D not resolved. CDR1 and CDR2 (germline): SEHNR, FQNEAQ (reference sequence). The V end was cut by 1 base, the J end by 6 bases, with 10 bases between. This CDR3 comprises 14 residues. The CDR3 DNA sequence: TGTGCCAGCAGCTTAGTTGACGGGCTCAATGAGCAGTTCTTC. It specifies CASSLVDGLNEQFF.

The chain couples TRBV15 to TRBJ2-6; D gene unclear. Germline V CDR1 and CDR2: LNHNV, YYDKDF (reference sequence). The CDR3 loop spans 13 amino acids. Deletions cut 7 bases from V and 0 bases from J, with 4 bases between. CDR3 DNA sequence: TGTGCCACCAACCCCTCTGGGGCCAACGTCCTGACTTTC. Translation: CATNPSGANVLTF.

Only a few counts were recorded for this clonotype. Relative to the germline gene, one junction end is altered; a read error may explain this. The genes are TRBV4-3 and TRBJ2-1; 8 bases fit TRBD2. Germline CDR1 LGHNA, CDR2 YSLEER. This CDR3 comprises 16 residues. CDR3: CASTQDRAGANNEQFF. The CDR3 DNA sequence: TGCGCCAGCACCCAAGACCGAGCGGGAGCCAACAATGAGCAGTTCTTC.

This clonotype was counted a few times. The chain combines TRBV6-5 with TRBJ1-3; D might be TRBD1 (5 bases). The V gene's germline CDR1 is MNHEY and CDR2 SVGAGI. The ends were cut back, 10 bases at V and 0 bases at J, with 10 bases in the middle. The CDR3 sequence is 13 residues long. The CDR3 reads CATGRSSGNTIYF. The CDR3, as DNA: TGTGCCACGGGACGGAGCTCTGGAAACACCATATATTTT.

This clonotype was recorded a few times. The V and J genes are TRBV9 and TRBJ1-1; D unclear. The CDR3 covers 15 residues. In germline, CDR1 is SGDLS, CDR2 YYNGEE. Deletions cut 0 bases from V and 1 base from J, with 10 bases between. The chain's CDR3 is CASSVGPETNTEAFF. CDR3 nucleotides: TGTGCCAGCAGCGTAGGGCCCGAAACGAACACTGAAGCTTTCTTT. The variable domain in full, completed from reference TRBV9 and TRBJ1-1, reads DSGVTQTPKHLITATGQRVTLRCSPRSGDLSVYWYQQSLDQGLQFLIQYYNGEERAKGNILERFSAQQFPDLHSELNLSSLELGDSALYFCASSVGPETNTEAFFGQGTRLTVV.

The V gene is TRBV13, the J gene TRBJ2-1, with 9 nucleotides matching TRBD1. Germline-derived CDR1 and CDR2 are PRHDT and FYEKMQ (reference sequence). There are 15 residues in the CDR3. V shed 4 bases, J shed 4 bases, and the junction held 5 bases outside the gene matches. CDR3 DNA sequence: TGTGCCAGCAGCTCTCGACAGGGGGGGTACAATGAGCAGTTCTTC. This translates into CASSSRQGGYNEQFF.

In this sample, this clonotype turned up a few times. CDR3 DNA sequence: TGTGCCAGCAGTCTAGCGGGAGGTCTCTCCTACAATGAGCAGTTCTTC. This translates into CASSLAGGLSYNEQFF. V is TRBV6-4 and J is TRBJ2-1; TRBD2 aligns across 11 bases. CDR1 is MRHNA and CDR2 is SNTAGT in the germline V gene. V trimming: 5 bases; J trimming: 0 bases; junction bases outside the gene matches: 3. The CDR3 totals 16 residues.

This chain links TRBV7-2 with TRBJ1-1, with D possibly TRBD1 on 5 matching bases. This CDR3 is built from 14 residues. CDR1 is SGHTA, CDR2 FQGNSA, per germline. V shed 8 bases and J shed 3 bases, with 16 bases lying between them. For the CDR3, the DNA is TGTGCCAGCGGCCCCTTGGGGGGTTACACTGAAGCTTTCTTT. Translating gives CASGPLGGYTEAFF. The entire variable domain, with the rest obtained from reference TRBV7-2 and TRBJ1-1, is as follows: GAGVSQSPSNKVTEKGKDVELRCDPISGHTALYWYRQSLGQGLEFLIYFQGNSAPDKSGLPSDRFSAERTGGSVSTLTIQRTQQEDSAVYLCASGPLGGYTEAFFGQGTRLTVV.

This clonotype appeared many times. The chain has TRBV7-8 and TRBJ1-1; TRBD1 aligns across 8 bases. CDR3 size: 14 residues. CDR1 SGHVS and CDR2 FQNEAQ come from the germline V gene. Trimming at V came to 7 bases and at J to 3 bases, leaving 7 bases not matched to a gene. The CDR3 here is CASTLQGVHTEAFF. The CDR3, as DNA: TGTGCCAGCACCCTACAGGGGGTTCACACTGAAGCTTTCTTT.

This clonotype was seen more than once but under ten times. The CDR3: CASSEGTGNQPQHF. The CDR3 coding sequence is TGTGCCAGCAGTGAGGGGACAGGGAACCAGCCCCAGCATTTT. The chain has TRBV2 and TRBJ1-5; 9 bases align to TRBD1. The junction had 4 bases not matched to a gene; V was cut back by 3 bases and J by 7 bases. The germline V gene encodes CDR1 SNHLY and CDR2 FYNNEI. CDR3 size: 14 residues.